The 18 T cell receptor beta chains given below trace back to one sample, sequenced in a study of neurological immune-mediated disorders. One entry per CDR3 protein, called by TCRdb with MiXCR from the 5' RACE reads. This sample has 55,000 to 80,000 distinct CDR3 sequences, with around 5% found just once. The sequencing input was PBMCs. The receptor set was obtained from a woman between 50 and 59 years old with multiple sclerosis.

This clonotype came up a few times. The V and J genes are TRBV4-3 and TRBJ2-1; D gene ambiguous. The germline gives CDR1 LGHNA, CDR2 YSLEER. The CDR3 loop spans 16 amino acids. The V and J ends lost 1 base and 1 base respectively, with 11 bases between them. The CDR3 sequence: CASSQGNGYSYNEQFF. The CDR3 region has the DNA TGCGCCAGCAGCCAAGGTAACGGGTATTCCTACAATGAGCAGTTCTTC.

This clonotype was detected ten times or more. The rearrangement joins TRBV7-8 to TRBJ2-1, with a weak D call TRBD2 (6 bases). Deletions cut 4 bases from V and 5 bases from J, with 18 bases between. This CDR3 is 16 amino acids long. The germline gives CDR1 SGHVS, CDR2 FQNEAQ. The CDR3 loop is CASSSSAGLPNNEQFF. The CDR3 nucleotides read TGTGCCAGCAGCTCATCCGCCGGACTACCCAACAATGAGCAGTTCTTC.

This clonotype was recorded many times. The chain combines TRBV5-1 with TRBJ2-2; the match to TRBD1 covers 7 bases. Germline assignment: CDR1 SGHRS and CDR2 YFSETQ. V shed 2 bases and J 0 bases; nucleotides not matched to a gene: 7. This CDR3 has 17 residues. The CDR3 sequence is CASSFGGGTANTGELFF. As DNA, the CDR3 is TGCGCCAGCAGCTTTGGTGGTGGGACAGCGAACACCGGGGAGCTGTTTTTT.

This clonotype was observed at least ten times. The rearrangement uses TRBV29-1 and TRBJ2-7; 10 bases agree with TRBD1. The V and J ends lost 3 bases and 4 bases, in that order; junction bases with no gene match: 3. The CDR3 is made up of 13 amino acids. Germline V gene sequence: CDR1 SQVTM, CDR2 ANQGSEA. DNA for the CDR3: TGCAGCGTTGAGACAGGGGGCATTTACGAGCAGTACTTC. Its translation is CSVETGGIYEQYF.

This clonotype was recorded a few times. V usage is TRBV20-1 and J usage is TRBJ1-5; weak D call: TRBD1 (6 bases). V dropped 0 bases and J dropped 5 bases, with 17 bases sitting between them. The CDR3 contains 16 residues. Germline V lookup: CDR1 DFQATT, CDR2 SNEGSKA (reference sequence). For the CDR3, the DNA is TGCAGTGCTAGAGATCGGAAGTCCGGGGGCCATCAGCCCCAGCATTTT. It translates to CSARDRKSGGHQPQHF.

At least ten counts were recorded for this clonotype. The chain has TRBV28 and TRBJ2-5; 9 positions match TRBD2. CDR3 length: 14 amino acids. The germline V gene encodes CDR1 MDHEN and CDR2 SYDVKM. The J segment lost 7 bases and the V segment lost 3 bases, leaving 6 bases of the junction unmatched. In nucleotides, the CDR3 is TGTGCCAGCAGTTTGATGGCGGGGGGGGGGACCCAGTACTTC. The encoded protein is CASSLMAGGGTQYF.

This clonotype was found a few times. The chain is built from TRBV7-8 and TRBJ1-2, with TRBD1 as a possible D gene (5 bases). Germline CDR1 SGHVS, CDR2 FQNEAQ. This CDR3 region has 15 residues. V gave up 1 base and J gave up 0 bases, with 9 bases separating them. The CDR3 DNA sequence: TGTGCCAGCAGCTTAGGCAGGGTATCTAACTATGGCTACACCTTC. This encodes CASSLGRVSNYGYTF.

This clonotype was counted ten times or more. The rearrangement uses TRBV4-1 and TRBJ1-2; D uncertain. This CDR3 comprises 13 residues. Germline V CDR1 and CDR2: MGHRA, YSYEKL. V gave up 0 bases and J gave up 3 bases, with 5 bases separating them. The DNA for the CDR3 is TGCGCCAGCAGCCAAGACTCAGACTATGGCTACACCTTC. It is translated as CASSQDSDYGYTF.

This clonotype was counted ten times or more. The V call is TRBV7-3, the J call TRBJ2-5, with a weak D call TRBD2 (6 bases). From germline, CDR1 is SGHTA and CDR2 FQGTGA. V lost 1 base, J lost 5 bases, and 11 bases lay in between. CDR3 size: 14 residues. The CDR3 DNA follows: TGTGCCAGCAGCTTAAGGGCTAGCGCGGAGACCCAGTACTTC. This codes for CASSLRASAETQYF.

This clonotype was recorded many times. CDR3 sequence: CASSLTRAGGYTF. The CDR3 DNA reads as TGTGCCAGCAGCTTGACCAGGGCAGGTGGCTACACCTTC. V usage is TRBV5-6 and J usage is TRBJ1-2; weak D call: TRBD1 (5 bases). Germline CDR1 SGHDT, CDR2 YYEEEE. The CDR3 contains 13 residues. Trimming took 1 base from V and 7 from J, leaving 11 bases between them.

This clonotype was counted at least ten times. J is TRBJ2-1 and V is TRBV7-2; D perhaps matches TRBD2 (6 bases). Deletions cut 5 bases from V and 0 bases from J, with 11 bases between. This CDR3 region has 15 residues. Germline V lookup: CDR1 SGHTA, CDR2 FQGNSA. Written as DNA, the CDR3 is TGTGCCAGCAGCGTACAGGAGGGCTCCTACAATGAGCAGTTCTTC. Its protein product is CASSVQEGSYNEQFF.

This clonotype occurred a few times. The genes are TRBV12-3 or TRBV12-4 and TRBJ1-2; D not resolved. The CDR3 length is 14 residues. V lost 4 bases and J 3 bases, leaving 12 bases between the germline ends. CDR3 sequence: CASSSGGKYYGYTF. As DNA, the CDR3 is TGTGCCAGCAGTTCCGGCGGCAAGTACTATGGCTACACCTTC.

This clonotype was picked up many times. The V and J genes are TRBV4-1 and TRBJ2-3; 11 positions match TRBD1. The length of the CDR3 is 17 residues. V shed 1 base, J shed 5 bases, and the junction held 8 bases outside the gene matches. CDR1 and CDR2 from the germline V gene are MGHRA and YSYEKL. The CDR3 nucleotides are TGCGCCAGCAGCCAAGCGACCGGGACAGGGGGAATAGATACGCAGTATTTT. Protein product: CASSQATGTGGIDTQYF.

With regard to this clonotype: One end of the junction fails to match germline, which may point to a read error. The chain combines TRBV6-5 with TRBJ1-6; 7 bases match TRBD1. Germline CDR1 MNHEY, CDR2 SVGAGI. This CDR3 contains 13 residues. For the CDR3, the DNA is TGTGTCAGCAGTTATGACAGGGTGTCACCCCTCCACTTT. Its protein is CVSSYDRVSPLHF.

This clonotype showed up many times. The genes are TRBV20-1 and TRBJ2-2; D is ambiguous. CDR1 is DFQATT, CDR2 SNEGSKA, per germline (reference sequence). This CDR3 has 15 amino acids. V was shortened by 0 bases and J by 3 bases, with 11 bases between the two germline ends. The CDR3 DNA follows: TGCAGTGCTAGAGATACGAAAACGGACACCGGGGAGCTGTTTTTT. It yields the protein CSARDTKTDTGELFF.

This clonotype was seen at least ten times. This chain joins TRBV15 and TRBJ2-7, with 9 bases matching TRBD2. Germline-derived CDR1 and CDR2 are LNHNV and YYDKDF (reference sequence). The trim removed 4 bases at V and 5 bases at J, leaving 9 bases unmatched. CDR3 length equals 15 residues. CDR3 in amino acids: CATSIGLAGNHEQYF. The CDR3, as DNA: TGTGCCACCAGCATAGGTCTAGCGGGGAACCACGAGCAGTACTTC.

There are many counts of this clonotype. V and J are TRBV10-3 and TRBJ2-3; 7 bases line up with TRBD2. After removal of 7 bases from V and 0 bases from J, the junction contained 10 bases not matched to a gene. CDR1 and CDR2 from the germline V gene are ENHRY and SYGVKD. This CDR3 comprises 16 residues. CDR3 protein: CAINGGGPSSTDTQYF. The CDR3, as DNA: TGTGCCATCAACGGCGGGGGTCCTTCTAGCACAGATACGCAGTATTTT.

V and J are TRBV5-1 and TRBJ2-3; 9 bases agree with TRBD2. CDR1 and CDR2 (germline): SGHRS, YFSETQ. V lost 4 bases and J lost 1; bases outside the gene matches: 4. The CDR3 runs to 15 residues. As DNA, the CDR3 is TGCGCCAGCAGCAATATAGCGGGGGGCACAGATACGCAGTATTTT. Its translation is CASSNIAGGTDTQYF. Together with reference TRBV5-1 and TRBJ2-3, the CDR3 gives the full variable domain: KAGVTQTPRYLIKTRGQQVTLSCSPISGHRSVSWYQQTPGQGLQFLFEYFSETQRNKGNFPGRFSGRQFSNSRSEMNVSTLELGDSALYLCASSNIAGGTDTQYFGPGTRLTVL.